The table lists the clone carrying this T cell receptor (beta chain) with a count of one. Trimming left V 6 bases short and J 0 bases short, with 8 bases between. This CDR3 spans 14 amino acids. Looked up from germline, CDR1 is MNHNY and CDR2 is SVGAGI (reference sequence). The sample belongs to a study of blood T cell repertoires in COVID-19. Sequencing used immunoSEQ multiplex PCR; TCRdb keeps in-frame clones, though not all of them. Among a few hundred thousand clones, roughly 84% were seen once, and the ten largest hold 7.4%. The receptor was isolated from a woman between 50 and 59 years old with acute or convalescent COVID-19. The chain joins TRBV6-6 to TRBJ1-4, with no clear D. The specimen sequenced was peripheral blood. Written as DNA, the CDR3 is TGTGCCAGCAGCTCGACTTCAACTAATGAAAAACTGTTTTTT. Protein product: CASSSTSTNEKLFF.